The 23 T cell receptor beta chains reported below all come from one sample, sequenced in a study of cytomegalovirus exposure and HLA in healthy donors. Libraries were prepared by immunoSEQ multiplex PCR; TCRdb keeps only in-frame clonotypes and omits some of them. Among 95,000 to 150,000 clones listed, 70% to 90% were seen once. Sequenced material: PBMCs. The receptor source for this set is a woman under 40 in good health and CMV-seronegative.

CDR3 in DNA: TGCGCCAGCAGCGGACAGGGAGATTCACCCCTCCACTTT. Amino acid sequence: CASSGQGDSPLHF. The rearrangement uses TRBV5-1 and TRBJ1-6; 8 nucleotides agree with TRBD1. Trimming removed 4 bases from V and 8 bases from J; junction bases left unmatched: 2. CDR3 length: 13 residues. CDR1 SGHRS and CDR2 YFSETQ come from the germline V gene.

The chain combines TRBV27 with TRBJ2-7, with a weak D call TRBD2 (5 bases). Trimming pared 5 bases from V and 5 bases from J, leaving 16 bases between. The length of the CDR3 is 14 residues. Germline values: CDR1 MNHEY, CDR2 SMNVEV (reference sequence). The CDR3 DNA reads TGTGCCAGCAGTCGCGTCCCCCGGGAACACGAGCAGTACTTC. Residues: CASSRVPREHEQYF.

The chain has TRBV2 and TRBJ2-2, with D possibly TRBD2 on 8 matching bases. V dropped 2 bases and J dropped 7 bases, with 17 bases sitting between them. Germline CDR1 reads SNHLY; CDR2 reads FYNNEI. The CDR3 has 16 residues. The DNA for the CDR3 is TGTGCCAGCAGTGAACAGGGGGGACTAGTACTCGGGGAGCTGTTTTTT. This sequence encodes CASSEQGGLVLGELFF. Filled out from reference TRBV2 and TRBJ2-2, the complete variable domain reads EPEVTQTPSHQVTQMGQEVILRCVPISNHLYFYWYRQILGQKVEFLVSFYNNEISEKSEIFDDQFSVERPDGSNFTLKIRSTKLEDSAMYFCASSEQGGLVLGELFFGEGSRLTVL.

This sequence joins TRBV5-1 and TRBJ2-7, with TRBD2 identical over 11 bases. Germline CDR1 and CDR2: SGHRS and YFSETQ. The ends lost 1 base at V and 1 base at J; junction bases unmatched: 7. The CDR3 contains 17 residues. CDR3 protein: CASSLLGLADYSYEQYF. The CDR3 nucleotides are TGCGCCAGCAGCTTGTTGGGACTAGCGGACTATTCCTACGAGCAGTACTTC.

This clone was seen only once. The V and J genes are TRBV14 and TRBJ1-3; the D is unclear. This CDR3 comprises 15 residues. Germline V gives CDR1 SGHDN, CDR2 FVKESK. Trimming removed 2 bases from V and 1 base from J, with 9 bases in between. The CDR3 spells CASSQLSRSGNTIYF. For the CDR3, the DNA is TGTGCCAGCAGCCAACTGTCTAGATCTGGAAACACCATATATTTT.

The CDR3 reads CASSPYRGLAPNEQYF. The CDR3 coding sequence is TGTGCCAGCAGCCCGTACAGGGGATTGGCCCCTAACGAGCAGTACTTC. The chain is built from TRBV7-9 and TRBJ2-7; 7 bases align to TRBD1. The CDR3 spans 16 residues. V dropped 5 bases and J dropped 5; count of bases not matched to a gene: 15. Looked up from germline, CDR1 is SEHNR and CDR2 is FQNEAQ (reference sequence).

V usage is TRBV29-1 and J usage is TRBJ2-7, with TRBD2 matching over 10 bases. This CDR3 has 14 residues. Germline values: CDR1 SQVTM, CDR2 ANQGSEA. The J segment lost 5 bases and the V segment lost 4 bases, leaving 8 bases of the junction unmatched. The CDR3 coding sequence is TGCAGCGTTGCGGAGCGGGGGGGTCTTGACGAGCAGTACTTC. Translating it yields CSVAERGGLDEQYF.

There are a few counts of this clone. The chain uses TRBV7-6 and TRBJ1-6; D is perhaps TRBD1 (5 bases). The V end was cut by 4 bases, the J end by 6 bases, with 16 bases between. Germline V gives CDR1 SGHVS, CDR2 FNYEAQ. CDR3 length: 16 amino acids. The CDR3 protein is CASSSTTGLTNSPLHF. The DNA for the CDR3 is TGTGCCAGCAGCTCGACCACAGGCCTCACTAATTCACCCCTCCACTTT.

The J gene is TRBJ2-3, the V gene TRBV7-8; 10 positions agree with TRBD2. CDR3 length: 16 residues. Germline CDR1 SGHVS, CDR2 FQNEAQ. With V trimmed by 0 bases and J by 8 bases, 8 bases remained unmatched. The CDR3 DNA reads as TGTGCCAGCAGCTTAGCCCAGCGGGGGGGCCGCGGTACGCAGTATTTT. It specifies CASSLAQRGGRGTQYF. The full variable domain, in which reference TRBV7-8 and TRBJ2-3 provide the parts outside the CDR3, is GAGVSQSPRYKVAKRGQDVALRCDPISGHVSLFWYQQALGQGPEFLTYFQNEAQLDKSGLPSDRFFAERPEGSVSTLKIQRTQQEDSAVYLCASSLAQRGGRGTQYFGPGTRLTVL.

The chain joins TRBV5-4 to TRBJ2-4; possible D gene TRBD2, 5 bases. The CDR3 contains 16 residues. V was trimmed by 4 bases and J by 9 bases, leaving 23 bases between them. CDR1 is SGHNT and CDR2 is YYREEE in the germline V gene (reference sequence). Here the CDR3 DNA reads TGTGCCAGCAGCCACGGCGGGCCCGGAGAGATTAGCATTCAGTACTTC. It encodes CASSHGGPGEISIQYF.

The CDR3 spells CATMETSRENTQYF. The CDR3 DNA reads as TGTGCCACCATGGAGACTAGTCGTGAGAATACGCAGTATTTT. The chain links TRBV2 to TRBJ2-3, with D possibly TRBD2 on 6 matching bases. V gave up 10 bases and J gave up 7 bases, with 21 bases separating them. This CDR3 is 14 amino acids long. Looked up from germline, CDR1 is SNHLY and CDR2 is FYNNEI.

The gene calls are TRBV30 and TRBJ1-5, with D maybe TRBD1 (5 bases). This CDR3 is 14 amino acids long. Trimming stripped 0 bases from V and 11 bases from J, with 17 bases between. Germline values: CDR1 GTSNPN, CDR2 SVGIG (reference sequence). CDR3 coding DNA: TGTGCCTGGAGTGTAGGGCAGGGAGGAGCAGCCCAGCATTTT. It specifies CAWSVGQGGAAQHF. Complete variable domain (other parts from reference TRBV30 and TRBJ1-5): SQTIHQWPATLVQPVGSPLSLECTVEGTSNPNLYWYRQAAGRGLQLLFYSVGIGQISSEVPQNLSASRPQDRQFILSSKKLLLSDSGFYLCAWSVGQGGAAQHFGDGTRLSIL.

The chain combines TRBV9 with TRBJ2-1; 13 bases align to TRBD2. The CDR3 has 15 residues. Germline lookup yields CDR1 SGDLS and CDR2 YYNGEE. V shed 2 bases and J 6 bases; nucleotides not matched to a gene: 2. CDR3 in DNA: TGTGCCAGCAGCGTGGGACTAGCGGGGAGCAATGAGCAGTTCTTC. Translation: CASSVGLAGSNEQFF.

This chain uses TRBV9 with TRBJ2-2; D possibly corresponds to TRBD1 (5 bases). The CDR3 consists of 16 residues. Germline CDR1 is SGDLS and CDR2 is YYNGEE. Trimming stripped 4 bases from V and 1 base from J, with 14 bases between. CDR3 in DNA: TGTGCCAGCAGCCCCCAGAGCCAGGGGAACACCGGGGAGCTGTTTTTT. Encoded protein: CASSPQSQGNTGELFF.

This chain joins TRBV25-1 and TRBJ1-5; 8 nucleotides line up with TRBD1. This CDR3 is built from 14 residues. Germline V gene sequence: CDR1 MGHDK, CDR2 SYGVNS. J was trimmed by 7 bases and V by 2 bases; bases with no gene match: 4. The DNA of the CDR3 is TGTGCCAGCAGTGAAGACAGGGGTGGCCAGCCCCAGCATTTT. Amino acid sequence: CASSEDRGGQPQHF.

The chain links TRBV7-2 to TRBJ2-2, with TRBD2 matching over 12 bases. V lost 10 bases and J lost 1; bases outside the gene matches: 4. Germline assignment: CDR1 SGHTA and CDR2 FQGNSA. The CDR3 contains 15 residues. The CDR3 DNA is TGTGCCACCAGGGGACTAGCGGGGAACACCGGGGAGCTGTTTTTT. It is translated as CATRGLAGNTGELFF.

V is TRBV5-5 and J is TRBJ2-3; a possible D gene is TRBD2 (5 bases). CDR3 length: 14 residues. Per the germline V gene, CDR1 is SGHKS and CDR2 is YYEKEE (reference sequence). Trimming pared 4 bases from V and 0 bases from J, leaving 9 bases between. The DNA of the CDR3 is TGTGCCAGCAGCACCTGGACTAGCACAGATACGCAGTATTTT. Translation: CASSTWTSTDTQYF.

The chain links TRBV29-1 to TRBJ1-1; TRBD1 aligns across 7 bases. V lost 6 bases and J lost 3; bases outside the gene matches: 10. The CDR3 is 14 residues long. Germline V gene lookup returns CDR1 SQVTM and CDR2 ANQGSEA. The CDR3 nucleotides are TGCAGCGTGCGTCCAGGGGGATCGGACACTGAAGCTTTCTTT. This encodes CSVRPGGSDTEAFF.

The table lists this clone with a few counts. The rearrangement links TRBV12-5 to TRBJ1-2; D remains ambiguous. The germline gives CDR1 LGHNT, CDR2 FRNRAP. The CDR3 sequence is 11 residues long. The V and J ends lost 4 bases and 3 bases respectively, with 3 bases between them. The CDR3 bases are TGTGCTAGTGGTTCCGACTATGGCTACACCTTC. Protein sequence: CASGSDYGYTF.

The chain uses TRBV2 and TRBJ2-4; D is undetermined. Trimming stripped 2 bases from V and 11 bases from J, with 13 bases between. The V gene's germline CDR1 is SNHLY and CDR2 FYNNEI. The CDR3 is made up of 13 amino acids. Here the CDR3 DNA reads TGTGCCAGCAGTGAATCTTCCCTACCCCTTCAGTACTTC. This codes for CASSESSLPLQYF.

The genes are TRBV5-6 and TRBJ2-7; TRBD1 is a possible D gene (5 bases). CDR1 and CDR2 from the germline V gene are SGHDT and YYEEEE. This CDR3 contains 13 residues. V was pared by 2 bases and J by 4 bases, with 10 bases between. CDR3 nucleotides: TGTGCCAGCAGCTTTAGGGGTTGGTACGAGCAGTACTTC. Translated: CASSFRGWYEQYF.

The rearrangement links TRBV25-1 to TRBJ2-7; the D is unclear. V shed 3 bases and J shed 2 bases, with 11 bases lying between them. The length of the CDR3 is 14 residues. Germline CDR1 reads MGHDK; CDR2 reads SYGVNS. CDR3 loop: CASSDSWPPYEQYF. For the CDR3, the DNA is TGTGCCAGCAGTGACTCTTGGCCACCCTACGAGCAGTACTTC.

The J gene is TRBJ2-2, the V gene TRBV21-1; the DNA was not compared with TRBD1, the D call given in the table. TRBV21-1 has pseudogene status. CDR3 size: 14 residues. DNA for the CDR3: TGTGCCAGCAGCAACCAGAAGAACACCGGGGAGCTGTTTTTT. Its protein is CASSNQKNTGELFF.